These T cell receptor beta chains were read from a single sample in a study of shared clonotypes between healthy human individuals. This table comes from immunoSEQ multiplex PCR, and its TCRdb copy is limited to in-frame clones, with some not included. The sample contains under 2.5 million clones, 92% of which appear only once. Input material: naive CD4+ T cells from PBMCs. The receptors stem from a young man in good health. Some clones in this sample may be carry-over from other donors' samples. CDR3s include the opening cysteine and the closing phenylalanine or tryptophan. D genes are given only for firm matches. Where a row states a size, it is once, few, many or the class of an expanded clone; other rows omit it.

J: TRBJ2-7
V: TRBV10-3
size: .
D: .
DNA: TGTGCCATCAGTGCAACGGGAACCAAACCCCTCTACGAGCAGTACTTC
CDR3: CAISATGTKPLYEQYF

J: TRBJ1-5
V: TRBV7-2
size: .
D: .
DNA: TGTGCCAGCAGCTTAGCTAGGTCAGGGTGGCAGCCCCAGCATTTT
CDR3: CASSLARSGWQPQHF

J: TRBJ2-1
V: TRBV9
size: .
D: .
DNA: TGTGCCAGCAGCGCAGCTGTCTCCCCCGAGCAGTTCTTC
CDR3: CASSAAVSPEQFF

J: TRBJ1-1
V: TRBV5-1
size: .
D: .
DNA: TGCGCCAGCAGCTTGGACAGCATGGACACTGAAGCTTTCTTT
CDR3: CASSLDSMDTEAFF

J: TRBJ1-5
V: TRBV19
size: .
D: .
DNA: TGTGCCAGTAGTTGGCAGGGGAATCAGCCCCAGCATTTT
CDR3: CASSWQGNQPQHF

J: TRBJ1-1
V: TRBV7-8
size: .
D: TRBD1
DNA: TGTGCCAGCAGCTCCGGGACAGGGAACACTGAAGCTTTCTTT
CDR3: CASSSGTGNTEAFF

J: TRBJ2-3
V: TRBV5-8
size: .
D: .
DNA: TGTGCCAGCAGCAACACCCCGGGAGCTCACACAGATACGCAGTATTTT
CDR3: CASSNTPGAHTDTQYF

J: TRBJ2-3
V: TRBV5-5
size: .
D: .
DNA: TGTGCCAGCAGCTTGGATGATACGCAGTATTTT
CDR3: CASSLDDTQYF

J: TRBJ2-7
V: TRBV5-4
size: .
D: .
DNA: TGTGCCAGCAGCCGGGAGACGTATCCCTACGAGCAGTACTTC
CDR3: CASSRETYPYEQYF

J: TRBJ2-1
V: TRBV19
size: .
D: .
DNA: TGTGCCAGTAGTACCCGACAGGGTCGCCTAGCGGTATACAATGAGCAGTTCTTC
CDR3: CASSTRQGRLAVYNEQFF

J: TRBJ2-7
V: TRBV6-1
size: few
D: .
DNA: TGTGCCAGCAGTGAATGGTCAAACTCCTACGAGCAGTACTTC
CDR3: CASSEWSNSYEQYF

J: TRBJ2-7
V: TRBV5-4
size: .
D: TRBD2
DNA: TGTGCCAGCAGGTTCCGACCGGGACTAGCGGGAGGCTCCTACGAGCAGTACTTC
CDR3: CASRFRPGLAGGSYEQYF

J: TRBJ2-1
V: TRBV7-9
size: once
D: .
DNA: TGTGCCAGCAGCCGTAACTGGGGCTACAATGAGCAGTTCTTC
CDR3: CASSRNWGYNEQFF

J: TRBJ2-1
V: TRBV14
size: .
D: TRBD1
DNA: TGTGCCAGCAGCCTCTCAGGGGGCCGGAAGTTCTTC
CDR3: CASSLSGGRKFF

J: TRBJ1-3
V: TRBV5-1
size: .
D: .
DNA: TGCGCCAGCAGCTTGGTTGGTCAGATCGGAAACACCATATATTTT
CDR3: CASSLVGQIGNTIYF

J: TRBJ2-1
V: TRBV28
size: .
D: TRBD1
DNA: TGTGCCAGCAGAACAGGGGGCGCCTACAATGAGCAGTTCTTC
CDR3: CASRTGGAYNEQFF

J: TRBJ2-1
V: TRBV7-2
size: .
D: .
DNA: TGTGCCAGCAGCTTCGCACGGGACACCAATGAGCAGTTCTTC
CDR3: CASSFARDTNEQFF

J: TRBJ2-7
V: TRBV4-2
size: .
D: .
DNA: TGTGCCAGCAGCCAAGAAGCTTCCCCTGACAATTACGAGCAGTACTTC
CDR3: CASSQEASPDNYEQYF

J: TRBJ2-5
V: TRBV2
size: .
D: .
DNA: TGTGCCAGCAGTCCAGAAGGGACCCCCATGGAGACCCAGTACTTC
CDR3: CASSPEGTPMETQYF

J: TRBJ1-2
V: TRBV6-1
size: .
D: .
DNA: TGTGCCAGCAGCCCCTACAGGAGCGGCTATGGCTACACCTTC
CDR3: CASSPYRSGYGYTF

J: TRBJ2-1
V: TRBV11-2
size: .
D: TRBD2
DNA: TGTGCCAGCAGCTCATCTAGCGGGAGGGCCTCGAATGAGCAGTTCTTC
CDR3: CASSSSSGRASNEQFF

J: TRBJ1-5
V: TRBV12-2
size: .
D: .
DNA: TGTGCAAGTCCCAGGGACGGATGGTGGGGGCAGCCCCAGCATTTT
CDR3: CASPRDGWWGQPQHF

J: TRBJ2-6
V: TRBV4-2
size: .
D: .
DNA: TGTGCCAGCAGCCAAGATGGGGGAAGGGGTTCTGGGGCCAACGTCCTGACTTTC
CDR3: CASSQDGGRGSGANVLTF